Below, 8 T cell receptor beta chains from the same sample are listed, as sequenced in a study of T cell responses to AZD1222 COVID-19 vaccine. Using immunoSEQ multiplex PCR, the repertoire was profiled, and TCRdb retains in-frame clones only, with some absent. This sample has about 150,000 clones; roughly 88% occur once, and the top ten carry around 2.2%. Source: peripheral blood, taken on day 0 of AZD1222 vaccination. The receptors derive from an adult in good health.

This clone was observed a handful of times. The chain uses TRBV30 and TRBJ2-5; D possibly corresponds to TRBD2 (5 bases). The CDR3 has 12 amino acids. The germline CDR1 and CDR2 sequences are GTSNPN and SVGIG (reference sequence). The V end was cut by 7 bases, the J end by 7 bases, with 16 bases between. DNA of the CDR3: TGTGCCTTCGGGAAGGGCTTCGGGACCCAGTACTTC. This encodes CAFGKGFGTQYF.

The chain combines TRBV28 with TRBJ2-5; perhaps TRBD2 as D (5 bases). Trimming shortened V by 2 bases and J by 6 bases, and 7 bases separated the two germline ends. Per the germline V gene, CDR1 is MDHEN and CDR2 is SYDVKM. The CDR3 spans 12 residues. DNA of the CDR3: TGTGCCAGCAGTTTACTAGCAAAGACCCAGTACTTC. Translated: CASSLLAKTQYF.

The CDR3: CASSEPRGLTYEQYF. The DNA of the CDR3 is TGTGCCAGCAGTGAGCCCCGGGGCCTAACCTACGAGCAGTACTTC. The chain has TRBV2 and TRBJ2-7; D may match TRBD1 or TRBD2 (5 bases each). CDR1 is SNHLY, CDR2 FYNNEI, per germline. Trimming took off 3 bases at V and 2 bases at J, with 14 bases between the two ends. CDR3 length equals 15 residues.

This chain joins TRBV4-1 and TRBJ2-3; D is possibly TRBD2 (5 bases). This CDR3 spans 15 amino acids. Trimming removed 6 bases at V and 4 bases at J, with 17 bases between. CDR1 and CDR2 (germline): MGHRA, YSYEKL. The CDR3 DNA follows: TGCGCCAGCAGGCCTGAAGAGGGAAACGCAGATACGCAGTATTTT. Its translation is CASRPEEGNADTQYF.

The V gene is TRBV6-5, the J gene TRBJ2-1; 8 nucleotides agree with TRBD2. CDR1 is MNHEY, CDR2 SVGAGI, per germline. V gave up 5 bases and J gave up 6 bases; unmatched junction bases: 9. The CDR3 has 15 residues. CDR3 in amino acids: CASSRTSRGTNEQFF. The CDR3 nucleotides read TGTGCCAGCAGTCGGACTAGCCGGGGAACCAATGAGCAGTTCTTC.

The chain links TRBV6-2 or TRBV6-3 to TRBJ2-1, with 11 bases lining up with TRBD2. This CDR3 is built from 17 residues. Trimming took 2 bases from V and 8 from J; bases not matched to a gene: 11. The germline gives CDR1 MNHEY, CDR2 SVGEGT. CDR3 in DNA: TGTGCCAGCAGTTACCGACTAGCGGGAAGCAGGAGTGATGAGCAGTTCTTC. Amino acids: CASSYRLAGSRSDEQFF.

The V call is TRBV29-1, the J call TRBJ1-1, with D possibly being TRBD1 (5 bases). CDR1 is SQVTM, CDR2 ANQGSEA, per germline. The ends were cut back, 7 bases at V and 1 base at J, with 13 bases in the middle. The CDR3 extends over 13 amino acids. This CDR3 reads CSAGTGENTEAFF. DNA for the CDR3: TGCAGCGCCGGGACCGGAGAGAACACTGAAGCTTTCTTT.

V and J are TRBV3-1 (or the pseudogene TRBV3-2) and TRBJ2-1, with 15 positions matching TRBD2. V lost 1 base, J lost 7 bases, and 2 bases stayed unmatched. The CDR3 runs 16 residues. Germline V gene lookup returns CDR1 LGHDT and CDR2 YNNKEL (reference sequence). The CDR3, as DNA: TGTGCCAGCAGCCAAGTAGGACTAGCGGGAGGGAATGAGCAGTTCTTC. Translation gives CASSQVGLAGGNEQFF.